The 19 T cell receptor beta chains below all came from one sample that was sequenced in a study of human T cells and chemical hapten exposure. Regarding time point: patch test 3, about 24 weeks after DPC sensitization. The sample's treatment: therapeutic diphenylcyclopropenone sensitization with weekly scalp DPC. TCRdb re-called the RACE reads with MiXCR, one entry per CDR3 protein. The sample holds tens of thousands of distinct CDR3 sequences, 10% to 14% seen once. The sample was whole blood, taken in connection with sensitization to the hapten diphenylcyclopropenone (DPC). These receptors were obtained from a woman aged 45 to 65 with alopecia areata. Some clones in this sample may be carry-over from other donors' samples.

This clonotype was picked up a small number of times. The V call is TRBV7-8, the J call TRBJ1-6, with D possibly TRBD1 on 5 matching bases. The CDR3 length is 15 residues. Looked up from germline, CDR1 is SGHVS and CDR2 is FQNEAQ. The V gene lost 1 base and the J gene lost 10 bases, with 14 bases spanning the gap. The CDR3 region has the DNA TGTGCCAGCAGCTTAGGCGGGGTCTGGGGGTCACCCCTCCACTTT. This codes for CASSLGGVWGSPLHF.

This clonotype was counted many times. This chain connects TRBV19 to TRBJ1-4; perhaps TRBD1 as D (6 bases). V was clipped by 9 bases and J by 8 bases, with 19 bases between them. The CDR3 consists of 14 residues. The germline gives CDR1 LNHDA, CDR2 SQIVND (reference sequence). Here the CDR3 reads CASHGRGRGEKLFF. In DNA form, the CDR3 reads TGTGCCAGCCATGGAAGGGGGAGAGGAGAAAAACTGTTTTTT. Using reference TRBV19 and TRBJ1-4 for the parts outside the CDR3, the full variable domain is DGGITQSPKYLFRKEGQNVTLSCEQNLNHDAMYWYRQDPGQGLRLIYYSQIVNDFQKGDIAEGYSVSREKKESFPLTVTSAQKNPTAFYLCASHGRGRGEKLFFGSGTQLSVL.

V is TRBV5-1 and J is TRBJ2-1, with 9 bases matching TRBD2. The V segment lost 4 bases and the J segment 6 bases; nucleotides outside the gene matches: 11. CDR1 and CDR2 from the germline V gene are SGHRS and YFSETQ. The CDR3 contains 16 residues. The CDR3: CASSVFPGLAFNEQFF. The CDR3 DNA is TGCGCCAGCAGCGTCTTTCCGGGACTAGCCTTCAATGAGCAGTTCTTC.

This clonotype was detected only a few times. The V gene is TRBV12-3 or TRBV12-4, the J gene TRBJ1-6; 9 nucleotides match TRBD1. This CDR3 has 15 residues. The V gene end was trimmed by 3 bases and the J gene end by 7 bases; junction bases not matched to a gene: 4. CDR3 in amino acids: CASSLRDRVNSPLHF. In DNA form, the CDR3 reads TGTGCCAGCAGTTTGAGGGACAGGGTGAATTCACCCCTCCACTTT.

The rearrangement uses TRBV29-1 and TRBJ2-5; the D gene is possibly TRBD1 (5 bases). Deletions cut 7 bases from V and 0 bases from J, with 9 bases between. The CDR3 extends over 12 amino acids. Looked up from germline, CDR1 is SQVTM and CDR2 is ANQGSEA. CDR3 in amino acids: CSARTNQETQYF. The DNA of the CDR3 is TGCAGCGCTCGGACAAACCAAGAGACCCAGTACTTC.

This clonotype was observed a few times. The rearrangement links TRBV5-4 to TRBJ2-7, with 7 bases that match TRBD1. The CDR3 sequence is 13 residues long. CDR1 is SGHNT and CDR2 is YYREEE in the germline V gene (reference sequence). The trim removed 5 bases at V and 3 bases at J, leaving 5 bases unmatched. CDR3 coding DNA: TGTGCCAGCAGTCCGGGACAGCTCTACGAGCAGTACTTC. Encoded protein: CASSPGQLYEQYF. Full variable domain (outside the CDR3, taken from reference TRBV5-4 and TRBJ2-7): ETGVTQSPTHLIKTRGQQVTLRCSSQSGHNTVSWYQQALGQGPQFIFQYYREEENGRGNFPPRFSGLQFPNYSSELNVNALELDDSALYLCASSPGQLYEQYFGPGTRLTVT.

This clonotype was seen more than once but under ten times. V and J are TRBV29-1 and TRBJ2-1; D remains unclear. The V gene lost 7 bases and the J gene lost 4 bases, with 11 bases spanning the gap. In germline, CDR1 is SQVTM, CDR2 ANQGSEA. The CDR3 consists of 12 residues. CDR3 region: CSATPGYNEQFF. The DNA of the CDR3 is TGCAGCGCCACCCCTGGGTACAATGAGCAGTTCTTC.

This clonotype was counted ten times or more. The chain is built from TRBV5-1 and TRBJ2-1, with 8 bases aligning to TRBD1. Germline values: CDR1 SGHRS, CDR2 YFSETQ. This CDR3 is 15 amino acids long. Trimming at V came to 9 bases and at J to 4 bases, leaving 12 bases not matched to a gene. The CDR3 nucleotides read TGCGCCACCCAGGCCTTGACAGGGGCGTACAATGAGCAGTTCTTC. Its protein product is CATQALTGAYNEQFF.

This clonotype was counted ten times or more. This chain links TRBV30 with TRBJ1-1; 8 bases are a match to TRBD1. This CDR3 comprises 17 residues. Trimming at V came to 0 bases and at J to 4 bases, leaving 13 bases not matched to a gene. From germline, CDR1 is GTSNPN and CDR2 SVGIG (reference sequence). DNA for the CDR3: TGTGCCTGGAGTGTACGGGGACAGGTTCTCATGGGCACTGAAGCTTTCTTT. Its protein is CAWSVRGQVLMGTEAFF.

The chain has TRBV20-1 and TRBJ2-3; tentative D call: TRBD2 (7 bases). The CDR3 is 15 residues long. V lost 5 bases and J 2 bases, leaving 17 bases between the germline ends. The V gene's germline CDR1 is DFQATT and CDR2 SNEGSKA (reference sequence). This CDR3 is CSAPRGAGVTDTQYF. For the CDR3, the DNA is TGCAGTGCTCCCCGGGGGGCGGGCGTCACAGATACGCAGTATTTT.

This clonotype was seen many times. The chain recombines TRBV28 with TRBJ2-1; 10 nucleotides agree with TRBD2. The junction had 6 bases not matched to a gene; V was cut back by 1 base and J by 3 bases. The germline V gene has CDR1 MDHEN and CDR2 SYDVKM. CDR3 size: 17 residues. The CDR3 protein is CASSLLSTSGFYNEQFF. The CDR3, as DNA: TGTGCCAGCAGTTTATTATCGACTAGCGGGTTCTACAATGAGCAGTTCTTC.

Ten or more counts support this clonotype. J is TRBJ1-1 and V is TRBV7-2; D not certain. The CDR3 is 14 residues long. In germline, CDR1 is SGHTA, CDR2 FQGNSA. The V and J ends lost 1 base and 1 base respectively, with 7 bases between them. DNA of the CDR3: TGTGCCAGCAGCTTAGGACAATCGAACACTGAAGCTTTCTTT. Its translation is CASSLGQSNTEAFF.

At least ten counts were recorded for this clonotype. This sequence joins TRBV11-2 and TRBJ2-3; 12 bases map to TRBD2. Per the germline V gene, CDR1 is SGHAT and CDR2 is FQNNGV. The CDR3 extends over 16 amino acids. With V trimmed by 2 bases and J by 4 bases, 4 bases remained unmatched. CDR3 residues: CASSLLAGGYADTQYF. The CDR3 nucleotides read TGTGCCAGCAGCTTACTAGCGGGAGGGTACGCAGATACGCAGTATTTT. The full variable domain, its missing parts supplied by reference TRBV11-2 and TRBJ2-3, is EAGVAQSPRYKIIEKRQSVAFWCNPISGHATLYWYQQILGQGPKLLIQFQNNGVVDDSQLPKDRFSAERLKGVDSTLKIQPAKLEDSAVYLCASSLLAGGYADTQYFGPGTRLTVL.

The chain joins TRBV20-1 to TRBJ1-1; D is undetermined. V lost 1 base to trimming and J lost 2 bases, with 20 bases between them. The CDR3 has 17 amino acids. Germline assignment: CDR1 DFQATT and CDR2 SNEGSKA (reference sequence). The CDR3 DNA follows: TGCAGTGCTAGAGTTCAAATTAAACGCCCCGCTAACACTGAAGCTTTCTTT. It codes for CSARVQIKRPANTEAFF.

Many counts were recorded for this clonotype. CDR3 bases: TGTGCCAGCTCACCCCGGGCAGCTAATAGCAATCAGCCCCAGCATTTT. It encodes CASSPRAANSNQPQHF. The J gene is TRBJ1-5, the V gene TRBV18, with D unresolved. CDR1 is KGHSH, CDR2 LQKENI, per germline. V lost 3 bases to trimming and J lost 0 bases, with 12 bases between them. The CDR3 has 16 residues.

This clonotype was counted only a few times. The chain is built from TRBV20-1 and TRBJ2-7; TRBD1 is a possible D gene (5 bases). With 0 bases removed from V and 2 bases from J, the gap between germline ends came to 14 bases. This CDR3 comprises 15 residues. Germline CDR1 and CDR2: DFQATT and SNEGSKA (reference sequence). CDR3 loop: CSARDVRTLTYEQYF. CDR3 nucleotide sequence: TGCAGTGCTAGAGATGTCCGGACACTAACCTACGAGCAGTACTTC.

The chain combines TRBV7-3 with TRBJ1-1; 10 bases fit TRBD1. V lost 5 bases and J lost 0; bases outside the gene matches: 6. The CDR3 is 16 amino acids. In germline, CDR1 is SGHTA, CDR2 FQGTGA. The DNA for the CDR3 is TGTGCCAGCAGCCCGACAGGGGGCGCATTGAACACTGAAGCTTTCTTT. This codes for CASSPTGGALNTEAFF.

The table lists this clonotype with many counts. V gene TRBV7-2 combines with J gene TRBJ2-1; perhaps D is TRBD1 or TRBD2 (5 bases each). CDR1 is SGHTA and CDR2 is FQGNSA in the germline V gene. The length of the CDR3 is 16 residues. V dropped 0 bases and J dropped 8 bases, with 17 bases sitting between them. The CDR3 DNA is TGTGCCAGCAGCTTAGCGGGGACCACTAATGGCTATGAGCAGTTCTTC. Its translation is CASSLAGTTNGYEQFF.

This clonotype was observed a handful of times. The J gene is TRBJ2-1, the V gene TRBV11-2, with 11 bases aligning to TRBD2. The CDR3 is 16 residues long. Losses at the gene ends were 3 bases for V and 8 bases for J; bases not matched to a gene: 9. The germline CDR1 and CDR2 sequences are SGHAT and FQNNGV. CDR3 DNA: TGTGCCAGCAGCTTGGAACTAGCGGGAGTCTCCCATGAGCAGTTCTTC. Translating gives CASSLELAGVSHEQFF.